Below are 26 T cell receptor beta chains sequenced from a single sample in a study of PD-L1 blockade in urothelial cancer. This table comes from immunoSEQ multiplex PCR, and its TCRdb copy is limited to in-frame clones, with some not included. The sample holds around 45,000 clones, roughly 80% seen once. Sample time point: pretreatment peripheral blood. Sequencing was performed on PBMCs, taken around atezolizumab (anti-PD-L1) treatment. The receptors shown here come from a man aged 45-65 years with urothelial cancer.

V and J are TRBV5-1 and TRBJ2-7; D gene ambiguous. Germline V lookup: CDR1 SGHRS, CDR2 YFSETQ. Trimming removed 0 bases from V and 4 bases from J, with 14 bases in between. The CDR3 is made up of 15 amino acids. The CDR3 nucleotides read TGCGCCAGCAGCTTGGAGGTCGCCAGGATTTACGAGCAGTACTTC. It specifies CASSLEVARIYEQYF.

V is TRBV19 and J is TRBJ2-1; tentatively, D is TRBD2 (5 bases). Germline assignment: CDR1 LNHDA and CDR2 SQIVND (reference sequence). V was cut by 6 bases and J by 9 bases, with 12 bases left in between. The CDR3 is 12 amino acids. CDR3 sequence: CASSSDSIEQFF. The CDR3 coding sequence is TGTGCCAGTAGCTCGGACTCGATTGAGCAGTTCTTC.

This chain links TRBV23-1 with TRBJ1-5; possible D gene TRBD1, 6 bases. TRBV23-1 is flagged as an ORF with uncertain function. Trimming pared 7 bases from V and 4 bases from J, leaving 17 bases between. This CDR3 is built from 15 residues. CDR3 protein: CASMGREGTNQPQHF. CDR3 nucleotides: TGCGCCAGCATGGGGCGGGAGGGGACAAATCAGCCCCAGCATTTT.

This clone occurred once. CDR3 DNA sequence: TGTGCCAGCATCGCCGCGGACACCACCTACGAGCAGTACGTC. It codes for CASIAADTTYEQYV. V usage is TRBV6-1 and J usage is TRBJ2-7; D may be TRBD1 (5 bases). Germline CDR1 is MNHNS and CDR2 is SASEGT. There are 14 residues in the CDR3. With 7 bases removed from V and 2 bases from J, the gap between germline ends came to 15 bases.

The chain uses TRBV9 and TRBJ2-2, with TRBD2 matching over 9 bases. After removal of 0 bases from V and 4 bases from J, the junction contained 4 bases not matched to a gene. CDR1 and CDR2 from the germline V gene are SGDLS and YYNGEE. CDR3 length equals 16 residues. The CDR3 DNA is TGTGCCAGCAGCGTAGTGACTAGCGGACTCACCGGGGAGCTGTTTTTT. Translation gives CASSVVTSGLTGELFF. Together with reference TRBV9 and TRBJ2-2, the CDR3 gives the full variable domain: DSGVTQTPKHLITATGQRVTLRCSPRSGDLSVYWYQQSLDQGLQFLIQYYNGEERAKGNILERFSAQQFPDLHSELNLSSLELGDSALYFCASSVVTSGLTGELFFGEGSRLTVL.

CDR3 nucleotides: TGTGCCAGCAGTGAGACAGGGGTACAGCCCCAGCATTTT. Translated: CASSETGVQPQHF. The chain is built from TRBV2 and TRBJ1-5, with 8 bases identical to TRBD1. The CDR3 is 13 amino acids. CDR1 SNHLY and CDR2 FYNNEI come from the germline V gene. Losses at the gene ends were 3 bases for V and 7 bases for J; bases not matched to a gene: 2. The full variable domain, completed using reference TRBV2 and TRBJ1-5, is EPEVTQTPSHQVTQMGQEVILRCVPISNHLYFYWYRQILGQKVEFLVSFYNNEISEKSEIFDDQFSVERPDGSNFTLKIRSTKLEDSAMYFCASSETGVQPQHFGDGTRLSIL.

The rearrangement uses TRBV18 and TRBJ1-2; D perhaps matches TRBD1 (6 bases). The V gene's germline CDR1 is KGHSH and CDR2 LQKENI. Between the trimmed V and J ends, which lost 4 bases and 8 bases, there was a span of 23 bases. The CDR3 sequence is 16 residues long. The CDR3 is CASSQGRGGADSGYTF. The CDR3 DNA follows: TGTGCCAGCTCACAGGGCCGTGGGGGGGCCGATTCAGGCTACACCTTC.

This clone was detected only once. This chain links TRBV11-3 with TRBJ2-3; 7 bases fit TRBD1. The germline V gene encodes CDR1 SGHNT and CDR2 YENEEA. V dropped 5 bases and J dropped 6; count of bases not matched to a gene: 11. The CDR3 has 15 residues. The DNA of the CDR3 is TGTGCCAGCAGCCCCACAGGGGCAAGTTACGATACGCAGTATTTT. This gives the protein CASSPTGASYDTQYF. The full variable domain, in which reference TRBV11-3 and TRBJ2-3 provide the parts outside the CDR3, is EAGVVQSPRYKIIEKKQPVAFWCNPISGHNTLYWYLQNLGQGPELLIRYENEEAVDDSQLPKDRFSAERLKGVDSTLKIQPAELGDSAVYLCASSPTGASYDTQYFGPGTRLTVL.

CDR3 region: CASSWTSSGNTIYF. As DNA, the CDR3 is TGTGCCAGCAGTTGGACATCCTCTGGAAACACCATATATTTT. This chain links TRBV27 with TRBJ1-3; tentatively, D is TRBD1 (5 bases). This CDR3 is 14 amino acids long. Germline values: CDR1 MNHEY, CDR2 SMNVEV (reference sequence). Trimming pared 4 bases from V and 0 bases from J, leaving 7 bases between.

This chain uses TRBV1 with TRBJ2-3; the table names TRBD2, a call not compared with the DNA. TRBV1 is termed a pseudogene. The CDR3 runs to 15 residues. The CDR3 protein is CTSSQAGEGTDTQYF. The DNA of the CDR3 is TGCACCAGCAGCCAGGCGGGGGAGGGCACAGATACGCAGTATTTT.

V usage is TRBV19 and J usage is TRBJ2-1; no firm D call. The CDR3 runs 15 residues. CDR1 LNHDA and CDR2 SQIVND come from the germline V gene (reference sequence). The germline V and J ends were trimmed by 5 bases and 0 bases, with 11 bases remaining between them. The CDR3 is CASSSTGGSYNEQFF. CDR3 nucleotides: TGTGCCAGTAGTTCCACGGGTGGCTCCTACAATGAGCAGTTCTTC.

The chain has TRBV7-9 and TRBJ2-2; D is possibly TRBD1 (6 bases). Germline loops: CDR1 SEHNR, CDR2 FQNEAQ (reference sequence). Trimming removed 2 bases from V and 5 bases from J, with 12 bases in between. The CDR3 spans 15 residues. The CDR3 coding sequence is TGTGCCAGCAGCTTAAGAACAGGGCGGACCGGGGAGCTGTTTTTT. This codes for CASSLRTGRTGELFF.

The chain is built from TRBV18 and TRBJ2-1, with a possible D match to TRBD2 (6 bases). This CDR3 comprises 14 residues. Trimming pared 1 base from V and 9 bases from J, leaving 13 bases between. CDR1 is KGHSH and CDR2 is LQKENI in the germline V gene. The DNA for the CDR3 is TGTGCCAGCTCACCACTCGGACTATCCATTGAGCAGTTCTTC. It specifies CASSPLGLSIEQFF.

The rearrangement joins TRBV19 to TRBJ1-5; perhaps TRBD1 as D (5 bases). V dropped 7 bases and J dropped 4 bases, with 11 bases sitting between them. Germline V gene data show CDR1 as LNHDA and CDR2 as SQIVND (reference sequence). CDR3 size: 13 residues. CDR3 protein: CASTGRGNQPQHF. In DNA, the CDR3 is TGTGCCAGTACGGGGCGGGGTAATCAGCCCCAGCATTTT.

The chain uses TRBV5-6 and TRBJ2-7; TRBD1 matches at 8 bases. Germline lookup yields CDR1 SGHDT and CDR2 YYEEEE. The CDR3 consists of 15 residues. With V trimmed by 4 bases and J by 0 bases, 6 bases remained unmatched. The CDR3 DNA sequence: TGTGCCAGCAGCAGAGGGACAGGTGACTCCTACGAGCAGTACGTC. Protein: CASSRGTGDSYEQYV.

The chain joins TRBV27 to TRBJ2-7, with 7 positions matching TRBD1. Germline V CDR1 and CDR2: MNHEY, SMNVEV (reference sequence). V shed 5 bases and J 2 bases; nucleotides not matched to a gene: 12. This CDR3 is built from 16 residues. The CDR3 region is CASSGPGTVPTYEQYV. CDR3 bases: TGTGCCAGCAGTGGCCCCGGGACAGTTCCGACCTACGAGCAGTACGTC.

The J gene is TRBJ1-2, the V gene TRBV28; D is perhaps TRBD1 (6 bases). V was cut by 1 base and J by 7 bases, with 13 bases left in between. Germline V gives CDR1 MDHEN, CDR2 SYDVKM. CDR3 length: 14 residues. This chain's CDR3 is CASSLSNRVSGYTF. DNA for the CDR3: TGTGCCAGCAGTTTATCCAACAGGGTTAGTGGCTACACCTTC.

V is TRBV12-5 and J is TRBJ2-1, with a weak D call TRBD2 (6 bases). Trimming removed 2 bases at V and 10 bases at J, with 18 bases between. The CDR3 consists of 15 residues. Per germline, CDR1 LGHNT and CDR2 FRNRAP. CDR3 residues: CASGLFYGGASEQFF. CDR3 nucleotide sequence: TGTGCTAGTGGTTTGTTCTACGGGGGAGCTTCGGAGCAGTTCTTC.

The rearrangement links TRBV5-4 to TRBJ2-1; D is ambiguous. This CDR3 has 15 amino acids. CDR1 is SGHNT, CDR2 YYREEE, per germline (reference sequence). Between the trimmed V and J ends, which lost 1 base and 5 bases, there was a span of 13 bases. Here the CDR3 reads CASSLLDVGDNEQFF. In nucleotides, the CDR3 is TGTGCCAGCAGCTTGTTAGACGTTGGAGACAATGAGCAGTTCTTC. The full variable domain, in which reference TRBV5-4 and TRBJ2-1 provide the parts outside the CDR3, is ETGVTQSPTHLIKTRGQQVTLRCSSQSGHNTVSWYQQALGQGPQFIFQYYREEENGRGNFPPRFSGLQFPNYSSELNVNALELDDSALYLCASSLLDVGDNEQFFGPGTRLTVL.

This chain joins TRBV1 and TRBJ2-1; the table's D call, TRBD1, has no DNA check behind it. TRBV1 is assigned pseudogene status. This CDR3 region has 15 residues. The CDR3 DNA reads TGCACCAGCAGCCAATCCGGGACAGGTGGTTGGGAGCAGTTCTTC. Translating it yields CTSSQSGTGGWEQFF.

Note on this clone: Germline is not matched at one junction end, which may reflect a read error. This same CDR3 is encoded by further DNA sequences in the sample. V and J are TRBV4-1 and TRBJ1-5; the D gene is possibly TRBD1 (5 bases). CDR1 is MGHRA and CDR2 is YSYEKL in the germline V gene. The CDR3 runs 14 residues. The CDR3 loop is CASTSGMEYQPQHF. The CDR3 region has the DNA TGCGCCAGCACCTCAGGGATGGAATATCAGCCCCAACATTTT.

The chain joins TRBV11-3 to TRBJ2-2; 7 positions match TRBD2. The CDR3 contains 18 residues. Germline CDR1 reads SGHNT; CDR2 reads YENEEA. V dropped 6 bases and J dropped 2; count of bases not matched to a gene: 15. CDR3 in DNA: TGTGCCAGCAGTATATCCTTTTGGGGGAGGGAAAACACCGGGGAGCTGTTTTTT. This encodes CASSISFWGRENTGELFF. The full variable domain, rest sourced from reference TRBV11-3 and TRBJ2-2, is EAGVVQSPRYKIIEKKQPVAFWCNPISGHNTLYWYLQNLGQGPELLIRYENEEAVDDSQLPKDRFSAERLKGVDSTLKIQPAELGDSAVYLCASSISFWGRENTGELFFGEGSRLTVL.

V and J are TRBV7-3 and TRBJ2-2; D is ambiguous. The V gene's germline CDR1 is SGHTA and CDR2 FQGTGA. The CDR3 length is 15 residues. The V end lost 4 bases, the J end lost 5 bases, and 14 bases lay between the germline ends. Here the CDR3 reads CASSSQNLGTGELFF. CDR3 DNA: TGTGCCAGCAGCTCCCAGAACCTCGGGACCGGGGAGCTGTTTTTT.

CDR3 amino acids: CASKVGAGALYEQYV. In nucleotides, the CDR3 is TGTGCCAGCAAGGTAGGGGCGGGGGCCCTCTACGAGCAGTACGTC. This chain uses TRBV2 with TRBJ2-7, with D possibly TRBD2 on 7 matching bases. The CDR3 is 15 amino acids. V lost 7 bases and J 3 bases, leaving 19 bases between the germline ends. Germline assignment: CDR1 SNHLY and CDR2 FYNNEI.

This chain uses TRBV10-2 with TRBJ2-3; tentative D call: TRBD2 (6 bases). Per germline, CDR1 WSHSY and CDR2 SAAADI. V dropped 6 bases and J dropped 5 bases, with 12 bases sitting between them. The CDR3 totals 13 residues. In nucleotides, the CDR3 is TGCGCCAGCAGCGGGAGCAGGCGAGATACGCAGTATTTT. This translates into CASSGSRRDTQYF.

The gene calls are TRBV18 and TRBJ1-2; TRBD1 agrees at 8 bases. The ends lost 2 bases at V and 4 bases at J; junction bases unmatched: 3. The CDR3 consists of 14 residues. Germline CDR1 reads KGHSH; CDR2 reads LQKENI. CDR3 in amino acids: CASSPGQGAYGYTF. The CDR3 DNA follows: TGTGCCAGCTCACCAGGACAGGGCGCCTATGGCTACACCTTC.